One and the same sample provided the 22 T cell receptor beta chains below, sequenced in a study of blood T cells in healthy people across ages. With a J-beta primer mix and a sample-barcoded 5' primer, a second PCR ran about 7 to 12 cycles. TCRdb itself ran the 5' RACE reads through MiXCR, one entry per CDR3 protein. The sample contains 700,000 or so distinct CDR3 sequences, approximately 40% of which appear only once. Material for sequencing was blood. Receptors originate from a man older than 75 in good health.

The chain is built from TRBV9 and TRBJ2-3; 11 bases are a match to TRBD2. The junction had 1 base not matched to a gene; V was cut back by 3 bases and J by 4 bases. The CDR3 runs 14 residues. The germline gives CDR1 SGDLS, CDR2 YYNGEE. For the CDR3, the DNA is TGTGCCAGCAGCGCGGGACTAGCGGCAGATACGCAGTATTTT. Translation: CASSAGLAADTQYF.

This clonotype was found once. The junction and the germline gene differ at one end; a read error may be behind it. The chain employs TRBV24-1 and TRBJ2-1, with 11 bases matching TRBD2. The CDR3 consists of 16 residues. Germline CDR1 and CDR2: KGHDR and SFDVKD. The CDR3 DNA reads as TGTGCCGCCAGTGACCCAATTCCTAGCGGGAGGAATGAGCAGTTCTTC. Translating it yields CAASDPIPSGRNEQFF.

In its sample, this clonotype was seen a few times. The V gene is TRBV14, the J gene TRBJ2-1, with D tentatively TRBD1 (6 bases). The germline CDR1 and CDR2 sequences are SGHDN and FVKESK. V lost 4 bases and J lost 3, with 13 bases in between. CDR3 length: 15 residues. Here the CDR3 reads CASSPETTGYNEQFF. The CDR3 coding sequence is TGTGCCAGCAGCCCAGAAACGACAGGCTACAATGAGCAGTTCTTC.

This clonotype has just a few counts. The chain links TRBV28 to TRBJ2-7, with D perhaps TRBD1 or TRBD2 (5 bases each). Trimming removed 5 bases from V and 3 bases from J, with 14 bases in between. Germline values: CDR1 MDHEN, CDR2 SYDVKM. The CDR3 spans 14 residues. CDR3 bases: TGTGCCAGCAGTCCTGGGGACGGACTCTACGAGCAGTACTTC. It specifies CASSPGDGLYEQYF. The full variable domain, completed using reference TRBV28 and TRBJ2-7, is DVKVTQSSRYLVKRTGEKVFLECVQDMDHENMFWYRQDPGLGLRLIYFSYDVKMKEKGDIPEGYSVSREKKERFSLILESASTNQTSMYLCASSPGDGLYEQYFGPGTRLTVT.

CDR3 amino acids: CASSETGQGASYEQYF. CDR3 DNA: TGTGCCAGCAGTGAAACAGGACAGGGTGCCTCCTACGAGCAGTACTTC. The chain couples TRBV6-1 to TRBJ2-7; 8 bases agree with TRBD1. The V and J ends lost 2 bases and 0 bases, in that order; junction bases with no gene match: 6. Germline values: CDR1 MNHNS, CDR2 SASEGT. This CDR3 is 16 amino acids long.

CDR3 coding DNA: TGTGCCAGCAGTTTACAGGCCCTCCTCACAGGACACAATGAGCAGTACTTC. As protein: CASSLQALLTGHNEQYF. The chain has TRBV28 and TRBJ2-5, with TRBD1 as a possible D gene (5 bases). V was clipped by 2 bases and J by 11 bases, with 27 bases between them. CDR1 and CDR2 (germline): MDHEN, SYDVKM. This CDR3 has 17 residues. The entire variable domain, with the rest obtained from reference TRBV28 and TRBJ2-5, is as follows: DVKVTQSSRYLVKRTGEKVFLECVQDMDHENMFWYRQDPGLGLRLIYFSYDVKMKEKGDIPEGYSVSREKKERFSLILESASTNQTSMYLCASSLQALLTGHNEQYFGPGTRLLVL.

A note on this clonotype: It may be a read error: a sequence one base away is much more abundant. The chain carries TRBV20-1 and TRBJ2-7; D may be TRBD1 (5 bases). This CDR3 comprises 13 residues. Germline lookup yields CDR1 DFQATT and CDR2 SNEGSKA (reference sequence). V lost 1 base and J lost 3, with 10 bases in between. The CDR3 reads CSARGQPIYEQYF. In nucleotides, the CDR3 is TGCAGTGCTAGAGGACAGCCAATCTACGAGCAGTACTTC.

This clonotype showed up many times. The rearrangement joins TRBV28 to TRBJ2-7, with 7 positions matching TRBD1. Germline-derived CDR1 and CDR2 are MDHEN and SYDVKM. V lost 3 bases, J lost 0 bases, and 5 bases stayed unmatched. The CDR3 contains 15 residues. In DNA, the CDR3 is TGTGCCAGCAGTTTTCCCCGACAGGGCTCCTACGAGCAGTACTTC. Translated: CASSFPRQGSYEQYF.

The chain recombines TRBV12-3 or TRBV12-4 with TRBJ2-5; 7 nucleotides agree with TRBD1. The CDR3 totals 14 residues. J lost 4 bases, V lost 5 bases, and 7 bases had no gene match. CDR3 DNA sequence: TGTGCCAGCAGTACAGGGGTGACGGGAGAGACCCAGTACTTC. Encoded protein: CASSTGVTGETQYF.

This clonotype was found a few times. This chain links TRBV5-1 with TRBJ2-3; 11 bases are shared with TRBD1. Germline V gene sequence: CDR1 SGHRS, CDR2 YFSETQ. The J segment lost 0 bases and the V segment lost 0 bases, leaving 15 bases of the junction unmatched. The CDR3 runs to 21 residues. CDR3 residues: CASSLAGQGAKYVGSTDTQYF. The CDR3 region has the DNA TGCGCCAGCAGCTTGGCTGGACAGGGGGCGAAATACGTAGGTAGCACAGATACGCAGTATTTT.

This clonotype was seen a few times. V and J are TRBV4-2 and TRBJ2-7, with TRBD2 as a possible D gene (6 bases). The CDR3 has 15 amino acids. Trimming left V 3 bases short and J 1 base short, with 13 bases between. CDR1 is LGHNA and CDR2 is YNFKEQ in the germline V gene. CDR3: CASSQGGISSYEQYF. The CDR3 DNA is TGTGCCAGCAGCCAGGGCGGGATAAGTTCCTACGAGCAGTACTTC.

Remarks on this clonotype: The germline gene is not matched at one end of the junction; a read error may be the cause. For the CDR3, the DNA is TGCGGCAGCAGCCAAGCCCTTCGCGGGGCGGGGGGCACAGATACGCAGTATTTT. Amino acid sequence: CGSSQALRGAGGTDTQYF. This sequence joins TRBV4-1 and TRBJ2-3; 7 nucleotides match TRBD2. Germline V gene lookup returns CDR1 MGHRA and CDR2 YSYEKL. CDR3 length equals 18 residues.

The CDR3 is CASSQVKGYNSYEQYF. The CDR3 DNA sequence: TGTGCCAGCAGCCAAGTGAAAGGCTACAATTCCTACGAGCAGTACTTC. The gene calls are TRBV3-1 and TRBJ2-7; D is undetermined. Per germline, CDR1 LGHDT and CDR2 YNNKEL (reference sequence). CDR3 size: 16 residues. V dropped 1 base and J dropped 1 base, with 14 bases sitting between them.

V and J are TRBV6-2 or TRBV6-3 and TRBJ2-7; possibly TRBD2 for D (5 bases). The germline gives CDR1 MNHEY, CDR2 SVGEGT. This CDR3 is 12 amino acids long. CDR3 coding DNA: TGTGCAACCGGCTTGGGAGCTTTCGAGCAGTACTTC. It translates to CATGLGAFEQYF.

The chain is built from TRBV20-1 and TRBJ2-7; D ambiguous. V dropped 0 bases and J dropped 0 bases, with 15 bases sitting between them. Germline CDR1 and CDR2: DFQATT and SNEGSKA (reference sequence). The CDR3 is 16 residues long. The CDR3 nucleotides read TGCAGTGCTAGAGATGCCCTTCTACAGTCCTCCTACGAGCAGTACTTC. Translating gives CSARDALLQSSYEQYF.

The chain is built from TRBV6-5 and TRBJ2-1, with a weak D call TRBD2 (6 bases). The V gene lost 4 bases and the J gene lost 3 bases, with 16 bases spanning the gap. Germline V gene sequence: CDR1 MNHEY, CDR2 SVGAGI. The CDR3 covers 16 residues. DNA for the CDR3: TGTGCCAGCAGTTCCGGACGTTCGGAGGGCTACAATGAGCAGTTCTTC. Residues: CASSSGRSEGYNEQFF.

This clonotype has a handful of counts. The chain has TRBV7-2 and TRBJ2-5, with TRBD2 identical over 7 bases. The CDR3 contains 13 residues. Germline values: CDR1 SGHTA, CDR2 FQGNSA. Trimming took 7 bases from V and 7 from J; bases not matched to a gene: 9. In nucleotides, the CDR3 is TGTGCCAGCACCTCCGGGGGGTCTGGGACCCAGTACTTC. As protein: CASTSGGSGTQYF.

The chain combines TRBV6-1 with TRBJ1-5; weak D call: TRBD1 (6 bases). Germline V gene lookup returns CDR1 MNHNS and CDR2 SASEGT. The CDR3 is made up of 15 amino acids. V lost 3 bases, J lost 5 bases, and 14 bases lay in between. Written as DNA, the CDR3 is TGTGCCAGCAGTGATGGCAGGGGAGGCGATCAGCCCCAGCATTTT. Translation: CASSDGRGGDQPQHF.

The rearrangement joins TRBV20-1 to TRBJ2-5, with D perhaps being TRBD1 or TRBD2 (5 bases each). The DNA end favors TRBJ2-1, so the J call may be wrong. There are 18 residues in the CDR3. CDR1 is DFQATT and CDR2 is SNEGSKA in the germline V gene (reference sequence). The chain's CDR3 is CSARVVPRLGTYQETQFF. In nucleotides, the CDR3 is TGCAGTGCTAGAGTTGTACCCAGACTGGGGACGTACCAAGAGACCCAGTTCTTC.

In the case of this clonotype: This could be a read error, since a much larger clone is one nucleotide away. V gene TRBV29-1 combines with J gene TRBJ2-1; possibly TRBD2 for D (6 bases). The CDR3 sequence is 12 residues long. The V gene lost 4 bases and the J gene lost 10 bases, with 14 bases spanning the gap. Germline values: CDR1 SQVTM, CDR2 ANQGSEA. DNA for the CDR3: TGCAGCGTTGTAGCGGCCTCCTACGAGCAGTTCTTC. Translation gives CSVVAASYEQFF.

Note on this clonotype: The junction shows a germline mismatch at one end, possibly a read error. The chain couples TRBV12-3 or TRBV12-4 to TRBJ2-4; 11 positions match TRBD1. The J call is in doubt because the DNA end fits TRBJ2-7 better. The CDR3 has 14 amino acids. CDR3 DNA: TGTGTCAGCAGTACCGGGACAGGGGGATACGAGCAGTACTTC. Translated, it gives CVSSTGTGGYEQYF.

This clonotype was found many times. V is TRBV28 and J is TRBJ2-1; perhaps TRBD1 as D (6 bases). Trimming removed 5 bases from V and 3 bases from J, with 17 bases in between. CDR3 length equals 16 residues. The germline V gene encodes CDR1 MDHEN and CDR2 SYDVKM. CDR3 residues: CASSPLGGGGYNEQFF. CDR3 bases: TGTGCCAGCAGTCCCCTAGGGGGTGGCGGCTACAATGAGCAGTTCTTC.